This T cell receptor beta chain was obtained from a study of blood T cells in healthy people across ages. About the study: Through template switching, about one barcoded beta molecule was captured per two T cells, as measured in model experiments.

Study conclusions and caveats: Donor CMV status, an unknown factor, possibly confounded changes in expanded clonotypes.

This clonotype has a handful of counts. The antigen remains undetermined. CDR3 length equals 18 residues. From germline, CDR1 is SEHNR and CDR2 FQNEAQ (reference sequence). V lost 7 bases and J 0 bases, leaving 22 bases between the germline ends. Whenever a sample was processed, at least 6 million PBMCs were isolated. At least 5.5 micrograms of total RNA were extracted per sample. With a J-beta primer mix and a sample-barcoded 5' primer, a second PCR ran about 7 to 11 cycles. Each CDR3 protein gets one entry after TCRdb re-called the 5' RACE reads with MiXCR. The profile shows around 1,800,000 distinct CDR3 sequences, 39% of them singletons.

The sequenced material came from blood. The gene calls are TRBV7-9 and TRBJ2-1; D perhaps matches TRBD1 (5 bases). This receptor was obtained from a human donor in good health. The CDR3 region has the DNA TGTGCCAGCACCCTACCGTATAAGGGGCCGAGCTCCTACAATGAGCAGTTCTTC. Its translation: CASTLPYKGPSSYNEQFF.